This entry lists 27 T cell receptor beta chains sequenced from one sample in a study of blood T cell repertoires in COVID-19. Clones were read by immunoSEQ multiplex PCR, and TCRdb kept only the in-frame ones, dropping some. The table includes fewer than 500,000 clones, over 85% detected once. Sequenced material: peripheral blood. The source of these receptors is a man aged 18 to 35 with COVID-19, enrolled during active disease.

The rearrangement uses TRBV6-5 and TRBJ1-4, with D perhaps matching TRBD1 (5 bases). The CDR3 is 13 amino acids. Germline V gene lookup returns CDR1 MNHEY and CDR2 SVGAGI. Trimming took off 4 bases at V and 7 bases at J, with 10 bases between the two ends. This CDR3 is CASSLGHREKLFF. CDR3 in DNA: TGTGCCAGCAGTTTAGGACACCGTGAAAAACTGTTTTTT.

V usage is TRBV12-2 and J usage is TRBJ2-7; the D call of TRBD1 is as the table states it, not checked on the DNA. TRBV12-2 is annotated as a pseudogene. This CDR3 spans 18 amino acids. The CDR3 DNA follows: TGTGCAAGTCGCTTAGCTTTTAGGGGGACCTTTTTAAGCTACGAGCAGTACTTC. Translation: CASRLAFRGTFLSYEQYF.

The rearrangement links TRBV6-5 to TRBJ2-7; D may be TRBD1 (6 bases). The germline V gene encodes CDR1 MNHEY and CDR2 SVGAGI. The CDR3 runs 14 residues. The V and J ends lost 7 bases and 4 bases respectively, with 17 bases between them. CDR3 in DNA: TGTGCCAGCAATCGGGACACCGGGTCGTACGAGCAGTACTTC. The encoded protein is CASNRDTGSYEQYF.

V usage is TRBV5-1 and J usage is TRBJ2-7, with 9 nucleotides matching TRBD1. The CDR3 totals 14 residues. After removal of 4 bases from V and 4 bases from J, the junction contained 6 bases not matched to a gene. Germline loops: CDR1 SGHRS, CDR2 YFSETQ. CDR3 sequence: CASSVRTGVYEQYF. The CDR3 nucleotides read TGCGCCAGCAGCGTTCGGACAGGGGTGTACGAGCAGTACTTC. Drawing the rest from reference TRBV5-1 and TRBJ2-7, the complete variable domain is KAGVTQTPRYLIKTRGQQVTLSCSPISGHRSVSWYQQTPGQGLQFLFEYFSETQRNKGNFPGRFSGRQFSNSRSEMNVSTLELGDSALYLCASSVRTGVYEQYFGPGTRLTVT.

The V gene is TRBV15, the J gene TRBJ2-7; 7 bases agree with TRBD1. The junction had 7 bases not matched to a gene; V was cut back by 5 bases and J by 6 bases. The CDR3 runs 13 residues. The V gene's germline CDR1 is LNHNV and CDR2 YYDKDF (reference sequence). The CDR3 loop is CATSPDRDAEQYF. As DNA, the CDR3 is TGTGCCACCAGCCCCGACAGGGATGCCGAGCAGTACTTC.

The CDR3 coding sequence is TGTGCCAGCAGCCCGACGACAGGGGGCTACACCGGGGAGCTGTTTTTT. Protein sequence: CASSPTTGGYTGELFF. The chain joins TRBV2 to TRBJ2-2; 10 bases are shared with TRBD1. The ends lost 6 bases at V and 3 bases at J; junction bases unmatched: 7. The germline gives CDR1 SNHLY, CDR2 FYNNEI. The CDR3 covers 16 residues.

J is TRBJ2-1 and V is TRBV7-9, with D possibly matching TRBD2 (6 bases). The CDR3 sequence is 13 residues long. Germline values: CDR1 SEHNR, CDR2 FQNEAQ (reference sequence). The V end was cut by 2 bases, the J end by 8 bases, with 10 bases between. CDR3 sequence reads: CASSLSERDEQFF. DNA of the CDR3: TGTGCCAGCAGCTTATCGGAGCGGGATGAGCAGTTCTTC.

This chain connects TRBV3-1 (or the pseudogene TRBV3-2) to TRBJ2-2; TRBD1 aligns across 8 bases. The V and J ends lost 0 bases and 8 bases, in that order; junction bases with no gene match: 8. The length of the CDR3 is 16 residues. Germline lookup yields CDR1 LGHDT and CDR2 YNNKEL (reference sequence). The CDR3: CASSQETGASAGELFF. The CDR3 DNA reads as TGTGCCAGCAGCCAAGAGACAGGGGCCTCAGCGGGGGAGCTGTTTTTT.

This clone was seen a single time. The rearrangement links TRBV19 to TRBJ1-4, with D hard to call. V lost 5 bases to trimming and J lost 8 bases, with 18 bases between them. Germline values: CDR1 LNHDA, CDR2 SQIVND (reference sequence). The CDR3 spans 15 residues. CDR3 sequence: CASSAFGTGREKLFF. CDR3 sequence (DNA): TGTGCCAGTAGTGCTTTTGGTACGGGTAGGGAAAAACTGTTTTTT.

A remark on this clone: Other DNA sequences in the sample encode the same CDR3. The genes are TRBV11-3 and TRBJ2-1; TRBD1 matches 10 bases. The CDR3 consists of 16 residues. From germline, CDR1 is SGHNT and CDR2 YENEEA. CDR3: CASSGAGTGDYNEQFF. In nucleotides, the CDR3 is TGTGCTAGCTCTGGCGCCGGGACAGGGGACTACAATGAGCAGTTCTTC. Looking up the rest from reference TRBV11-3 and TRBJ2-1 gives the full variable domain: EAGVVQSPRYKIIEKKQPVAFWCNPISGHNTLYWYLQNLGQGPELLIRYENEEAVDDSQLPKDRFSAERLKGVDSTLKIQPAELGDSAVYLCASSGAGTGDYNEQFFGPGTRLTVL.

The rearrangement joins TRBV24-1 to TRBJ2-1, with 7 bases aligning to TRBD2. Germline trimming cut 0 bases from V and 3 bases from J; bases unmatched to any gene: 4. In germline, CDR1 is KGHDR, CDR2 SFDVKD. CDR3 size: 16 residues. The CDR3 spells CATSDLGGSDYNEQFF. DNA for the CDR3: TGTGCCACCAGTGATTTGGGCGGGAGCGACTACAATGAGCAGTTCTTC.

The chain links TRBV10-2 to TRBJ1-4; a possible D gene is TRBD1 (5 bases). V was shortened by 5 bases and J by 7 bases, with 20 bases between the two germline ends. The CDR3 covers 16 residues. CDR1 is WSHSY, CDR2 SAAADI, per germline. The CDR3 region has the DNA TGCGCCAGCAGTCCAATGTCTATTCGGGGGGGTGAAAAACTGTTTTTT. Its translation is CASSPMSIRGGEKLFF.

The chain carries TRBV3-1 (or the pseudogene TRBV3-2) and TRBJ2-1, with 8 bases lining up with TRBD2. There are 19 residues in the CDR3. Losses at the gene ends were 0 bases for V and 0 bases for J; bases not matched to a gene: 10. The germline gives CDR1 LGHDT, CDR2 YNNKEL (reference sequence). The CDR3 loop reads CASSQDLAGGPSSYNEQFF. In DNA, the CDR3 is TGTGCCAGCAGCCAAGATCTGGCGGGGGGACCGAGCTCCTACAATGAGCAGTTCTTC.

The CDR3, as DNA: TGCAGTGCTGAGAATGAAAAACTGTTTTTT. This encodes CSAENEKLFF. The chain joins TRBV20-1 to TRBJ1-4; D gene uncertain. The CDR3 is 10 residues long. Germline values: CDR1 DFQATT, CDR2 SNEGSKA (reference sequence). The ends were cut back, 5 bases at V and 5 bases at J, with 3 bases in the middle.

The V gene is TRBV3-1 (or the pseudogene TRBV3-2), the J gene TRBJ2-1, with TRBD2 matching over 12 bases. The CDR3 consists of 14 residues. V lost 5 bases and J lost 7; bases outside the gene matches: 3. Per germline, CDR1 LGHDT and CDR2 YNNKEL (reference sequence). The CDR3, as DNA: TGTGCCAGCAGCGACGGGACTAGCGGGAATGAGCAGTTCTTC. It specifies CASSDGTSGNEQFF.

V gene TRBV2 combines with J gene TRBJ2-1; 11 positions agree with TRBD2. After removal of 6 bases from V and 5 bases from J, the junction contained 3 bases not matched to a gene. This CDR3 is built from 14 residues. The germline gives CDR1 SNHLY, CDR2 FYNNEI. The CDR3 is CASRRLAGNNEQFF. DNA for the CDR3: TGTGCCAGCAGAAGACTAGCGGGGAACAATGAGCAGTTCTTC.

As concerns this clone: One end of the junction is discordant with germline, which a read error may explain. Other DNA sequences in this sample translate to the same CDR3. This chain links TRBV12-3 or TRBV12-4 with TRBJ1-5, with D possibly being TRBD1 (6 bases). This CDR3 comprises 13 residues. The CDR3 coding sequence is TGTGCCAGCAGTGATGGGGGCAACCAGCCCCAGCATTTT. It yields the protein CASSDGGNQPQHF.

The rearrangement links TRBV19 to TRBJ2-3; the match to TRBD2 covers 9 bases. The ends lost 4 bases at V and 9 bases at J; junction bases unmatched: 8. This CDR3 region has 14 residues. Germline CDR1 reads LNHDA; CDR2 reads SQIVND (reference sequence). Here the CDR3 reads CASSTLSSGVTQYF. CDR3 sequence (DNA): TGTGCCAGTAGTACACTCTCTAGCGGGGTAACGCAGTATTTT. The full variable domain, its missing parts supplied by reference TRBV19 and TRBJ2-3, is DGGITQSPKYLFRKEGQNVTLSCEQNLNHDAMYWYRQDPGQGLRLIYYSQIVNDFQKGDIAEGYSVSREKKESFPLTVTSAQKNPTAFYLCASSTLSSGVTQYFGPGTRLTVL.

This clone was seen many times. The chain has TRBV2 and TRBJ1-3; D remains unclear. Germline assignment: CDR1 SNHLY and CDR2 FYNNEI. The CDR3 length is 14 residues. Trimming took off 4 bases at V and 0 bases at J, with 7 bases between the two ends. CDR3 sequence reads: CASSVLASGNTIYF. For the CDR3, the DNA is TGTGCCAGCAGTGTCCTGGCCTCTGGAAACACCATATATTTT. The full variable domain, in which reference TRBV2 and TRBJ1-3 provide the parts outside the CDR3, is EPEVTQTPSHQVTQMGQEVILRCVPISNHLYFYWYRQILGQKVEFLVSFYNNEISEKSEIFDDQFSVERPDGSNFTLKIRSTKLEDSAMYFCASSVLASGNTIYFGEGSWLTVV.

This clone has only a few counts. The chain employs TRBV27 and TRBJ2-7; 13 bases are shared with TRBD2. V gave up 5 bases and J gave up 0 bases; unmatched junction bases: 13. Germline loops: CDR1 MNHEY, CDR2 SMNVEV (reference sequence). CDR3 length equals 19 residues. CDR3 protein: CASSKGTSGKTPLSYEQYF. CDR3 DNA: TGTGCCAGCAGTAAAGGGACTAGCGGGAAAACCCCCCTCTCCTACGAGCAGTACTTC.

The genes are TRBV2 and TRBJ2-7, with D perhaps matching TRBD2 (6 bases). From germline, CDR1 is SNHLY and CDR2 FYNNEI. This CDR3 has 15 amino acids. With 6 bases removed from V and 3 bases from J, the gap between germline ends came to 18 bases. CDR3 loop: CASSSPRREVYEQYF. CDR3 DNA sequence: TGTGCCAGCAGCTCCCCCCGCAGGGAGGTCTACGAGCAGTACTTC.

This chain uses TRBV29-1 with TRBJ1-5; the D gene is possibly TRBD1 (5 bases). Germline V gene data show CDR1 as SQVTM and CDR2 as ANQGSEA. CDR3 length: 16 residues. V lost 4 bases and J lost 5, with 21 bases in between. CDR3 protein: CSVAKGQGGLDQPQHF. The DNA for the CDR3 is TGCAGCGTTGCCAAGGGGCAGGGTGGTTTGGATCAGCCCCAGCATTTT.

This rearrangement joins TRBV3-1 (or the pseudogene TRBV3-2) to TRBJ1-4, with D perhaps matching TRBD1 (6 bases). Trimming stripped 1 base from V and 8 bases from J, with 17 bases between. The CDR3 covers 16 residues. Germline CDR1 and CDR2: LGHDT and YNNKEL (reference sequence). CDR3: CASSQVRTALLEKLFF. CDR3 DNA sequence: TGTGCCAGCAGCCAAGTCCGGACAGCTTTATTAGAAAAACTGTTTTTT.

In its sample, this clone was seen a few times. The genes are TRBV5-4 and TRBJ2-7, with a possible D match to TRBD2 (7 bases). The germline V gene has CDR1 SGHNT and CDR2 YYREEE (reference sequence). The V end lost 2 bases, the J end lost 1 base, and 13 bases lay between the germline ends. This CDR3 comprises 15 residues. In DNA, the CDR3 is TGTGCCAGCAGCTTTGCTGGGGGGGCGTCCTACGAGCAGTACTTC. Translating gives CASSFAGGASYEQYF.

The chain joins TRBV27 to TRBJ2-3, with 8 bases lining up with TRBD1. Germline V gene sequence: CDR1 MNHEY, CDR2 SMNVEV (reference sequence). The CDR3 runs to 14 residues. Trimming at V came to 6 bases and at J to 4 bases, leaving 6 bases not matched to a gene. CDR3 in amino acids: CASSGQGFPDTQYF. The CDR3 DNA reads TGTGCCAGCAGCGGACAGGGTTTTCCAGATACGCAGTATTTT.

Regarding this clone: Additional DNA sequences in this sample encode the identical CDR3. The V and J genes are TRBV19 and TRBJ2-7; weak D call: TRBD2 (6 bases). Germline CDR1 reads LNHDA; CDR2 reads SQIVND (reference sequence). The CDR3 sequence is 14 residues long. V lost 3 bases and J 1 base, leaving 10 bases between the germline ends. The CDR3 DNA follows: TGTGCCAGTAGTATTTCGGGGGTTTCCTACGAGCAGTACTTC. This sequence encodes CASSISGVSYEQYF. The whole variable domain, remainder taken from reference TRBV19 and TRBJ2-7, is DGGITQSPKYLFRKEGQNVTLSCEQNLNHDAMYWYRQDPGQGLRLIYYSQIVNDFQKGDIAEGYSVSREKKESFPLTVTSAQKNPTAFYLCASSISGVSYEQYFGPGTRLTVT.

The chain joins TRBV28 to TRBJ2-5; D gene ambiguous. This CDR3 is 14 amino acids long. CDR1 is MDHEN and CDR2 is SYDVKM in the germline V gene. Trimming took 1 base from V and 7 from J, leaving 13 bases between them. The CDR3 nucleotides read TGTGCCAGCAGTTTATATTCGAATTCGGGGACCCAGTACTTC. It translates to CASSLYSNSGTQYF.